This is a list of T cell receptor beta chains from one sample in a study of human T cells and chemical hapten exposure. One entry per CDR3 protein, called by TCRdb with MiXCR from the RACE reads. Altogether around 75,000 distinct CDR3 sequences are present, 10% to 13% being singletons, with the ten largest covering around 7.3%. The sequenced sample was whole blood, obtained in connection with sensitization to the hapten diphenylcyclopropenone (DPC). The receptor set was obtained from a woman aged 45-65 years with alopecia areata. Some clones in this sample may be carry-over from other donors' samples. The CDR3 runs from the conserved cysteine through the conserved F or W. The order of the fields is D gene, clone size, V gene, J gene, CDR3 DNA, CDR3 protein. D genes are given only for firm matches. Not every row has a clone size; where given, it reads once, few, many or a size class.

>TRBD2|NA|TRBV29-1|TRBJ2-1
TGCAGCGTTCGAGGACTAGCGGGCCTCTCCTACAATGAGCAGTTCTTC
CSVRGLAGLSYNEQFF
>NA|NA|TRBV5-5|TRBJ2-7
TGTGCCAGCAGCTTGGCGAGGCAGATCTACGAGCAGTACTTC
CASSLARQIYEQYF
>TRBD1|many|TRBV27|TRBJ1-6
TGTGCCAGCAGCTCCTCCCCCTCCAACAGGGGAGCTAATTCACCCCTCCACTTT
CASSSSPSNRGANSPLHF
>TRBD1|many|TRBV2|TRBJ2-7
TGTGCCAGCAGTGAGGACAGGATCTACGAGCAGTACTTC
CASSEDRIYEQYF
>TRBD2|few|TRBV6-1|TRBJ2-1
TGTGCCAGCAGTGAAGCCACACTAGCGGGAGCGAATGAGCAGTTCTTC
CASSEATLAGANEQFF
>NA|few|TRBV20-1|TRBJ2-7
TGCAGTGCGACGACACTTTACGAGGAGCAGTACTTC
CSATTLYEEQYF
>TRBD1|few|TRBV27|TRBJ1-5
TGTGCCAGCAGTCTTGGGGGACAGGGAAATCAGCCCCAGCATTTT
CASSLGGQGNQPQHF
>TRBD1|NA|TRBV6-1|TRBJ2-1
TGTGCCAGTACACGGACAGGGACCTACAATGAGCAGTTCTTC
CASTRTGTYNEQFF
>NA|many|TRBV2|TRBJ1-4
TGTGCCAGCTGGCAGGGAACTAATGAAAAACTGTTTTTT
CASWQGTNEKLFF
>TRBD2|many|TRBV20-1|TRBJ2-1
TGCAGTGCTAGACTAGCGGGAGCTGGTAATGAGCAGTTCTTC
CSARLAGAGNEQFF
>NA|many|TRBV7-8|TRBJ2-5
TGTGCCAGCAGCGCCCACTTGGAGAGGGAAGAGACCCAGTACTTC
CASSAHLEREETQYF
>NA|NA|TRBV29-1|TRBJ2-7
TGCAGCGTGGCCCGGGACACTTACCCCTACGAGCAGTACTTC
CSVARDTYPYEQYF
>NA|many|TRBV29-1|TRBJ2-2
TGCAGCGTTGAGGGGGTAGCGAACACCGGGGAGCTGTTTTTT
CSVEGVANTGELFF
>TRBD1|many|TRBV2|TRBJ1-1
TGTGCCAACCCGGACAGGATGAACACTGAAGCTTTCTTT
CANPDRMNTEAFF
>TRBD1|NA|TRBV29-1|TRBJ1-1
TGCAGCGGGGGGACAGCGAACACTGAAGCTTTCTTT
CSGGTANTEAFF
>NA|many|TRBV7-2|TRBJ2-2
TGTGCCAGCAGCTTTGGGGTGCACACCGGGGAGCTGTTTTTT
CASSFGVHTGELFF
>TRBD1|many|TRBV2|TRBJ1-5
TGTGCCAGCAGTGCCGGGACAGGGTGGAATCAGCCCCAGCATTTT
CASSAGTGWNQPQHF
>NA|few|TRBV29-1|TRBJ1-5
TGCAGCGTTGCGGATAGCAATCAGCCCCAGCATTTT
CSVADSNQPQHF
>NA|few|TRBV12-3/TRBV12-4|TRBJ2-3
TGTGCCAGCAGCCTGGGACCATCACGTACGCAGTATTTT
CASSLGPSRTQYF
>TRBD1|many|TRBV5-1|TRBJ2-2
TGCGCCAGCAGCTTGGAGACAGGGAAGAACACCGGGGAGCTGTTTTTT
CASSLETGKNTGELFF
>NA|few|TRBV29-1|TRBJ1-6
TGCAGCGTTTCCGAGACTGCCCGTAATTCACCCCTCCACTTT
CSVSETARNSPLHF
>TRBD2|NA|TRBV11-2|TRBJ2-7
TGTGCCAGCAGCTCCCGAACTAGCGGGAGAATCTACGAGCAGTACTTC
CASSSRTSGRIYEQYF
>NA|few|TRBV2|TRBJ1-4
TGTGCCAGCAGCGCCGACCAGGGGCAGGAAGAAAAACTGTTTTTT
CASSADQGQEEKLFF
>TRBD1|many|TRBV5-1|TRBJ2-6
TGCGCCAGCAGCCCGCGGAGGCCGGGACAGGGATCTGGGGCCAACGTCCTGACTTTC
CASSPRRPGQGSGANVLTF
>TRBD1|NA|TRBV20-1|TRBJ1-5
TGCAGTGCTGGGGACAGTGGGAGCAATCAGCCCCAGCATTTT
CSAGDSGSNQPQHF
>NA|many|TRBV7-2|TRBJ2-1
TGTGCCAGCAGCTTAGCGGGAGAGAGGGCTGAGCAGTTCTTC
CASSLAGERAEQFF
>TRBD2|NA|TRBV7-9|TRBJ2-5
TGTGCCAGCAGCCAGCCCCCCGGGACTAGCGGCCAAGAGACCCAGTACTTC
CASSQPPGTSGQETQYF
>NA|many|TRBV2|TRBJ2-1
TGTGCCAGCAGCCTACAGGTCCCGTTTTACAATGAGCAGTTCTTC
CASSLQVPFYNEQFF
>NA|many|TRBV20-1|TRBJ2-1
TGCAGTGCTAGAGATCTAAGAGGGCTAGTGGATGGTGAGCAGTTCTTC
CSARDLRGLVDGEQFF
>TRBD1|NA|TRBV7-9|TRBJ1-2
TGTGCCAGCAGCTTAGCCGGACAGGGTCTCCGTAGCTACACCTTC
CASSLAGQGLRSYTF
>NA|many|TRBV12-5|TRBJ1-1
TGTGCTAGTGGTAGGGGGACGGATGGAAACACTGAAGCTTTCTTT
CASGRGTDGNTEAFF
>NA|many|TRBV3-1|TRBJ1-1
TGTGCCAGCAGCCCTCAAGGGGTTCTGTGGGGGTCTGAAGCTTTCTTT
CASSPQGVLWGSEAFF
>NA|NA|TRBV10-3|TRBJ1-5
TGTGCCATCAGTGAGTCCGGACAGAACAATCAGCCCCAGCATTTT
CAISESGQNNQPQHF
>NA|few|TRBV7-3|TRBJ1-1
TGTGCCAGCAGCTTAGGACCCGCCGGGAACACTGAAGCTTTCTTT
CASSLGPAGNTEAFF
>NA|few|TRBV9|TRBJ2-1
TGTGCCAGCAGCGTATCTATTAGGTATGAGCAGTTCTTC
CASSVSIRYEQFF
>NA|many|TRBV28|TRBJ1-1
TGTGCCAGCAGCTACTGGACAAGCGAAGCTTTCTTT
CASSYWTSEAFF
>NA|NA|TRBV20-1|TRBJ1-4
TGCAGTGCCGCAGCTCCGGGCCTTAATGAAAAACTGTTTTTT
CSAAAPGLNEKLFF
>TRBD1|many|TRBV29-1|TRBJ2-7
TGCAGCGTTGAGCCGGGACAGGGCTACGAGCAGTACTTC
CSVEPGQGYEQYF
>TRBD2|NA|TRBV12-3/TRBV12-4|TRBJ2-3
TGTGCCAGCAGTTCCGAGCGGGAGAGAGGGGATACGCAGTATTTT
CASSSERERGDTQYF
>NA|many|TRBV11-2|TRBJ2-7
TGTGCCAGCAGCTTAGTCGAGCCACTCCGCACCTACGAGCAGTACTTC
CASSLVEPLRTYEQYF
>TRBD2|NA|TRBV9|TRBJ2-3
TGTGCCAGCAGCGGGCCTAGCGGGACTGATGCAGATACGCAGTATTTT
CASSGPSGTDADTQYF
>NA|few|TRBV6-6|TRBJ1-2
TGTGCCAGCAGTTACCCGATGAGAGGCTATGGCTACACCTTC
CASSYPMRGYGYTF